Each of the 8 T cell receptor beta chains below was sequenced from the same sample in a study of shared clonotypes between healthy human individuals. Data came from immunoSEQ multiplex PCR; TCRdb stores just in-frame clones and leaves some out. The sample records 1,100,000 or so clones, approximately 80% being singletons. The sample comprised memory CD4+ T cells from PBMCs. As for subset: CD45RA-negative fraction. All receptors derive from a man between 18 and 29 years old in good health. Some clones in this sample may be carry-over from other donors' samples.

V gene TRBV5-1 combines with J gene TRBJ1-2, with 7 positions matching TRBD1. Germline V CDR1 and CDR2: SGHRS, YFSETQ. This CDR3 is 14 amino acids long. Unmatched junction bases numbered 11, after V lost 4 bases and J lost 8 bases. CDR3 in DNA: TGCGCCAGCAGCCCGACAGGGCTCTCCGGGGGCTACACCTTC. This translates into CASSPTGLSGGYTF.

The chain has TRBV7-7 and TRBJ2-3, with D perhaps TRBD2 (6 bases). From germline, CDR1 is SSHAT and CDR2 FNYEAQ (reference sequence). The V end lost 4 bases, the J end lost 0 bases, and 14 bases lay between the germline ends. This CDR3 region has 16 residues. The CDR3 bases are TGTGCCAGCAGCTCCGGGACTCCTCTCAGCACAGATACGCAGTATTTT. Translated, it gives CASSSGTPLSTDTQYF.

This clone was counted only a few times. The CDR3 DNA reads TGTGCCAGTAGTTATAGCAGGAGCTCCTACAATGAGCAGTTCTTC. Translated: CASSYSRSSYNEQFF. The chain has TRBV19 and TRBJ2-1; D not certain. V gave up 5 bases and J gave up 0 bases, with 11 bases separating them. This CDR3 comprises 15 residues. Germline loops: CDR1 LNHDA, CDR2 SQIVND (reference sequence).

Written as DNA, the CDR3 is TGCGCCAGCAGCCGAACCGCCGGGACAGAAGCCTACGAGCAGTACTTC. Translating gives CASSRTAGTEAYEQYF. This rearrangement joins TRBV4-1 to TRBJ2-7; TRBD1 agrees at 7 bases. The V gene end was trimmed by 4 bases and the J gene end by 2 bases; junction bases not matched to a gene: 11. The germline V gene encodes CDR1 MGHRA and CDR2 YSYEKL. CDR3 length: 16 amino acids.

With regard to this clone: Distinct nucleotide sequences in the sample also encode this CDR3. V is TRBV9 and J is TRBJ2-6; D not certain. The ends were cut back, 0 bases at V and 4 bases at J, with 8 bases in the middle. Germline CDR1 and CDR2: SGDLS and YYNGEE. CDR3 size: 15 residues. Here the CDR3 DNA reads TGTGCCAGCAGCGTAGCCGGATCCGGGGCCAACGTCCTGACTTTC. It encodes CASSVAGSGANVLTF.

Comments on this clone: Distinct nucleotide sequences in the sample also encode this CDR3. V usage is TRBV2 and J usage is TRBJ1-5; D perhaps matches TRBD1 (5 bases). From germline, CDR1 is SNHLY and CDR2 FYNNEI. There are 12 residues in the CDR3. The V gene lost 8 bases and the J gene lost 4 bases, with 9 bases spanning the gap. DNA for the CDR3: TGTGCCAGCTCGGGGGGGAATCAGCCCCAGCATTTT. It codes for CASSGGNQPQHF.

The rearrangement joins TRBV5-4 to TRBJ2-5; TRBD2 aligns across 11 bases. The CDR3 contains 15 residues. Germline assignment: CDR1 SGHNT and CDR2 YYREEE (reference sequence). V shed 4 bases and J 2 bases; nucleotides not matched to a gene: 4. CDR3 amino acids: CASSATSGRQETQYF. CDR3 DNA: TGTGCCAGCAGCGCCACTAGCGGGAGACAAGAGACCCAGTACTTC.

The gene calls are TRBV5-1 and TRBJ2-6, with 9 bases matching TRBD1. Germline V gives CDR1 SGHRS, CDR2 YFSETQ. This CDR3 contains 17 residues. J lost 7 bases, V lost 0 bases, and 8 bases had no gene match. CDR3 amino acids: CASSLAGQGLAANVLTF. DNA of the CDR3: TGCGCCAGCAGCTTGGCGGGACAGGGTCTTGCTGCCAACGTCCTGACTTTC.